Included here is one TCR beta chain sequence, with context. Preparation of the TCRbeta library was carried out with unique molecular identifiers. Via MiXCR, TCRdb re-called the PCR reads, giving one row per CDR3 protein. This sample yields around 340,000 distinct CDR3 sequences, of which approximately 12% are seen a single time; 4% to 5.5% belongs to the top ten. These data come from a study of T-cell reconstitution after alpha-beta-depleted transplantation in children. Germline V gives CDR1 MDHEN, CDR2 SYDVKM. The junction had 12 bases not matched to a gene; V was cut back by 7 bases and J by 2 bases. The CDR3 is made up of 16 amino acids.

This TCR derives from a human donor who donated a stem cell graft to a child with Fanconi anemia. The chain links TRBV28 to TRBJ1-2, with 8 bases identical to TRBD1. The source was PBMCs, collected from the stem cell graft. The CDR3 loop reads CASTAPGQVLNYGYTF. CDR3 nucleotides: TGTGCCAGCACCGCGCCGGGACAGGTCTTGAACTATGGCTACACCTTC.